This is a list of T cell receptor beta chains from one sample in a study of blood T cell repertoires in COVID-19. TCRdb's copy holds only in-frame clones and misses some; the assay was immunoSEQ multiplex PCR. Altogether just under 350,000 clones are present, around 83% being singletons, with the ten largest covering 2.5% to 3%. Input material: peripheral blood. These receptors were taken from a man aged 30 to 39 with active or convalescent COVID-19. CDR3s include the opening cysteine and the closing phenylalanine or tryptophan.

TRBV4-1	CASSQERASYEQYF
TRBV29-1	CSAQSGRAGTGELFF
TRBV19	CASSAEALYTGELFF
TRBV7-6	CASSWPGQGGTGELFF
TRBV4-3	CASSRGILDSSGNTIYF
TRBV5-1	CASSSSNSGNTIYF
TRBV12-3/TRBV12-4	CASTPPGGVYTF
TRBV18	CASSPSGDFYNEQFF
TRBV12-2	CASRLGQGDTGELFF
TRBV14	CASSQRQGARDNSPLHF
TRBV9	CASSVDAGGSPDTQYF
TRBV6-5	CASTKGQAYEQYF
TRBV12-3/TRBV12-4	CTSSLGTGDGYTF
TRBV28	CASSLNSVGEQYF
TRBV19	CASSFQGNQPQHF
TRBV19	CASSIARQRPYTF
TRBV6-5	CASSSGGYTF
TRBV19	CASRLGLFGTEAFF
TRBV10-3	CAIGGLAGNQETQYF
TRBV6-5	CAIKRSWEFNQPQHF
TRBV6-5	CASSRESGRVYGYTF
TRBV5-5	CASSLRGTVTEAFF